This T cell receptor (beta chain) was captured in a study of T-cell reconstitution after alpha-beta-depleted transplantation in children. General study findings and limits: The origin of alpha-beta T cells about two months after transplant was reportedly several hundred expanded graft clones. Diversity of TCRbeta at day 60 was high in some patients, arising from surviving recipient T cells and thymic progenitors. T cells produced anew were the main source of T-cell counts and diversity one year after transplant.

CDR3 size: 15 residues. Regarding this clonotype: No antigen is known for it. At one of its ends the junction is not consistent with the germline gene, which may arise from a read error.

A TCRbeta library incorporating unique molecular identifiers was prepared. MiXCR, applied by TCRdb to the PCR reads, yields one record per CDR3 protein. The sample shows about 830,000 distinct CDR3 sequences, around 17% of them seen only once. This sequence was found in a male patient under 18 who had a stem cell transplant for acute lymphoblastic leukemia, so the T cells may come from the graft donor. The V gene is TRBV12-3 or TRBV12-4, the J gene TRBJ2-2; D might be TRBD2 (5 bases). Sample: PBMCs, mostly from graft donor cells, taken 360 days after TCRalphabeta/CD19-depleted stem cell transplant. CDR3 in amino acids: CASSLKPVYTGELYF. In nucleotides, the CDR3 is TGTGCCAGCAGTTTAAAGCCGGTATACACCGGGGAGCTGTATTTT.